The sequence of this T cell receptor (beta chain) was determined in a study of vaccination effects on CD4 cells after COVID-19 (dated 2022 in TCRdb). General notes on the study: Each participant received two doses of an mRNA SARS-CoV-2 vaccine, either BNT162b2 or mRNA-1273. In two convalescent patients, pre-vaccine samples were collected 16 days and one week ahead of the first dose, 142 and 148 days after COVID-19 diagnosis. The study compared SARS-CoV-2 spike-specific CD4+ TCR repertoires before and after mRNA vaccination in COVID-19 convalescent patients and infection-naive vaccine recipients. The full study included around nine COVID-19 convalescent patients and several SARS-CoV-2-naive healthy vaccine recipients. In the study, cultures from other donors were sequenced using the Oncomine TCR Beta short-read assay on an Illumina iSeq 100. Study-level results and caveats: In convalescent patients, the post-vaccine spike-reactive repertoire consisted mainly of new vaccine-induced clones, largely distinct from infection-induced clones. At late post-vaccination timepoints, both infection-induced and vaccine-induced clones showed marked clonal contraction, consistent with waning T cell responses. The study was limited by a small number of convalescent patients, and early post-infection timepoints were lacking.

As encoded in the germline V gene, CDR1 is SQVTM while CDR2 is ANQGSEA. The V end loses 5 bases and the J end loses 1 base, and a stretch of 3 bases separates them. Including cysteine and phenylalanine, the CDR3 has 12 amino acids. Just the 36-base CDR3 DNA is kept, in frame starting at base 1. The ViraFEST assay stimulated PBMC with viral peptide pools and then used TCR sequencing to identify antigen-specific CD4+ T cell clonotypes by expansion. After roughly 11 days of culture, CD4+ T cells were isolated with the EasySep CD4+ T cell isolation kit. Convalescent patients had PCR-confirmed SARS-CoV-2 infection between March and December 2020, before Alpha, Beta and Delta variants emerged in the United States. Approximately 2 million PBMC per well were cultured in IMDM with 5% human AB serum, around 10 IU/ml IL-2 and gentamicin, plus 10 ug/ml peptides. On days 3 and 7, half of the culture medium was replaced with fresh IL-2-containing medium. Each peptide stimulation condition was cultured in triplicate wells unless otherwise noted. PBMC were separated from whole blood using Ficoll-Paque Plus gradient centrifugation and were then either cryopreserved at -140C or used fresh. The QIAamp micro DNA kit was used to extract genomic DNA from the cultured CD4+ T cells.

Library creation used the immunoSEQ multiplex PCR assay. DNA from the CD4+ T cells that had been cultured and isolated underwent TCR beta CDR3 sequencing. Per the original workflow: Non-productive TCR sequences were discarded, and reads were trimmed to the CDR3 region, with only CDR3s of 7 or more amino acids retained. Antigen-specific clonotypes were identified with the MANAFEST web app by comparing expansion in peptide wells against reference cultures. To be called positive, a clone needed expansion at FDR<0.05 compared with the reference and with all other wells, an odds ratio greater than 5, and a frequency greater than 0.1% in two replicate wells. A clonotype was called cross-reactive if it was significantly expanded both in SARS-CoV-2 spike wells and in at least one common cold coronavirus spike condition. CDR3 similarity was assessed by Levenshtein distance with the stringdist R package, and unrooted trees were built with ape in R 3.6.1. TCRdb took this table from immuneACCESS and kept in-frame rearrangements with V and J called. Such tables lack part of the clones; where checked against another copy, unresolved V genes explain under half of the gap, and the rest is unexplained. The V and J calls and the clone size are those of that table, but D and trimming were determined from the DNA. Present in this sample are approximately 30,000 clones, about two thirds of which were seen just once. Clones ranked in the top ten supply around 30% of the sample.

As for this clone: The antigen it binds to is not known. No much larger clone exists at a distance of one base, and base qualities are not known.

The clonotype originates from a human donor who had a prior SARS-CoV-2 infection. The chain is assembled from TRBV29-1 and TRBJ2-6; the D segment cannot be called with confidence. The source material was CD4+ T cells from PBMCs cultured with a peptide pool, sampled before COVID-19 vaccination. For the CDR3, the sequence is CSVWSGANVLTF. The DNA sequence is as follows: TGCAGCGTTTGGTCTGGGGCCAACGTCCTGACTTTC. Supplemented by the reference TRBV29-1 and TRBJ2-6 proteins around the CDR3, the complete variable domain is SAVISQKPSRDICQRGTSLTIQCQVDSQVTMMFWYRQQPGQSLTLIATANQGSEATYESGFVIDKFPISRPNLTFSTLTVSNMSPEDSSIYLCSVWSGANVLTFGAGSRLTVL.